The next 9 T cell receptor beta chains were all read from a single sample in a study of response to subunit inactivated influenza vaccine (dated by TCRdb to the late 2010s). The library was prepared using RT-PCR. The listed sequencing device is Illumina HiSeq 2500. TCRdb trimmed the raw reads at Q25, called clones with MiXCR and kept productive beta chains. Rows matching on CDR3 protein sequence are summarized as one entry with the most common DNA and genes. For this sample there are about 480,000 distinct CDR3 sequences; around 25% appear just once. Around 2% of the sample rests with the top ten. Sample: CD4+ T cells sorted from PBMCs, taken about 5 days after vaccination. The receptors here all came from a man aged 45-65 years who received an inactivated influenza vaccine. Donor details come from another sample of the same person, matched by shared clones.

J is TRBJ2-3 and V is TRBV28, with D tentatively TRBD1 or TRBD2 (6 bases each). The germline V and J ends were trimmed by 1 base and 3 bases, with 26 bases remaining between them. CDR3 length equals 20 residues. CDR1 is MDHEN and CDR2 is SYDVKM in the germline V gene. CDR3 sequence (DNA): TGTGCCAGCAGTTTATTTTCGGAGGGGGGACTTAAGGATAGAACAGATACGCAGTATTTT. This gives the protein CASSLFSEGGLKDRTDTQYF. Drawing the rest from reference TRBV28 and TRBJ2-3, the complete variable domain is DVKVTQSSRYLVKRTGEKVFLECVQDMDHENMFWYRQDPGLGLRLIYFSYDVKMKEKGDIPEGYSVSREKKERFSLILESASTNQTSMYLCASSLFSEGGLKDRTDTQYFGPGTRLTVL.

The chain links TRBV5-4 to TRBJ2-3; 8 bases match TRBD1. CDR3 length: 13 amino acids. J lost 1 base, V lost 9 bases, and 4 bases had no gene match. The germline gives CDR1 SGHNT, CDR2 YYREEE (reference sequence). Here the CDR3 DNA reads TGTGCCACCAGGGGGCAAGGCACAGATACGCAGTATTTT. As protein: CATRGQGTDTQYF.

This clonotype turned up a few times. The chain uses TRBV5-1 and TRBJ1-6; perhaps TRBD1 as D (5 bases). V dropped 0 bases and J dropped 10 bases, with 8 bases sitting between them. The germline V gene encodes CDR1 SGHRS and CDR2 YFSETQ. CDR3 length equals 13 residues. CDR3 residues: CASSLAGQSPLHF. The CDR3 DNA follows: TGCGCCAGCAGCTTGGCGGGGCAGTCACCCCTCCACTTT.

This clonotype was counted many times. The J gene is TRBJ1-6, the V gene TRBV12-3 or TRBV12-4; TRBD1 matches at 9 bases. With 2 bases clipped from V and 9 bases from J, the junction kept 5 bases outside the gene matches. The CDR3 is made up of 15 amino acids. Here the CDR3 DNA reads TGTGCCAGCAGTTTATCATCGACAGGGGGTTCACCCCTCCACTTT. As protein: CASSLSSTGGSPLHF.

This clonotype is a singleton in its sample. The rearrangement uses TRBV7-9 and TRBJ2-4; D is perhaps TRBD1 or TRBD2 (6 bases each). The V and J ends lost 5 bases and 8 bases respectively, with 13 bases between them. This CDR3 is built from 13 residues. Germline V gives CDR1 SEHNR, CDR2 FQNEAQ (reference sequence). CDR3 nucleotides: TGTGCCAGCAGCGGACTACAGGGAGACATTCAGTACTTC. It is translated as CASSGLQGDIQYF. Looking up the rest from reference TRBV7-9 and TRBJ2-4 gives the full variable domain: DTGVSQNPRHKITKRGQNVTFRCDPISEHNRLYWYRQTLGQGPEFLTYFQNEAQLEKSRLLSDRFSAERPKGSFSTLEIQRTEQGDSAMYLCASSGLQGDIQYFGAGTRLSVL.

The chain employs TRBV20-1 and TRBJ2-3; 7 nucleotides match TRBD2. This CDR3 is 15 amino acids long. The ends lost 3 bases at V and 6 bases at J; junction bases unmatched: 12. Germline values: CDR1 DFQATT, CDR2 SNEGSKA (reference sequence). The CDR3 bases are TGCAGTGCTAGGAGGGGACTAATGCCCCCCGATACGCAGTATTTT. Protein sequence: CSARRGLMPPDTQYF.

This chain joins TRBV18 and TRBJ2-2; D gene ambiguous. V lost 0 bases, J lost 4 bases, and 9 bases lay in between. In germline, CDR1 is KGHSH, CDR2 LQKENI. This CDR3 comprises 15 residues. The CDR3 coding sequence is TGTGCCAGCTCACCACCGCGGTCGTCCACCGGGGAGCTGTTTTTT. Protein: CASSPPRSSTGELFF.

The chain couples TRBV28 to TRBJ2-4; D may be TRBD1 (6 bases). The V gene lost 6 bases and the J gene lost 5 bases, with 17 bases spanning the gap. CDR3 length equals 15 residues. Germline CDR1 and CDR2: MDHEN and SYDVKM. This CDR3 is CASSAKGTRENIQYF. As DNA, the CDR3 is TGTGCCAGCAGCGCCAAAGGGACACGGGAAAACATTCAGTACTTC. Full variable domain (remainder filled in from reference TRBV28 and TRBJ2-4): DVKVTQSSRYLVKRTGEKVFLECVQDMDHENMFWYRQDPGLGLRLIYFSYDVKMKEKGDIPEGYSVSREKKERFSLILESASTNQTSMYLCASSAKGTRENIQYFGAGTRLSVL.

This chain connects TRBV2 to TRBJ1-4, with D unresolved. The CDR3 runs 16 residues. V was clipped by 3 bases and J by 7 bases, with 18 bases between them. Germline V gene data show CDR1 as SNHLY and CDR2 as FYNNEI. CDR3 region: CASSELPGSPSEKLFF. The CDR3 DNA sequence: TGTGCCAGCAGTGAGCTTCCCGGGAGCCCCTCTGAAAAACTGTTTTTT.